Listed below are T cell receptor beta chains from one sample, sequenced in a study of T cell responses to AZD1222 COVID-19 vaccine. TCRdb's table, derived via immunoSEQ multiplex PCR, lists solely in-frame clones and lacks some. The table lists 150,000 to 200,000 clones, 94% of them singletons. Here the sequenced sample was peripheral blood, taken 28 days after the second AZD1222 dose. All receptors derive from an adult who received the AZD1222 COVID-19 vaccine. The CDR3 runs from the conserved cysteine through the conserved F or W. D genes are given only for firm matches. A clone size is listed for some rows: how often the clone was seen (once, few, many), or a class if it is expanded.

>TRBJ1-2|TRBV27|.|.
CASRLTGNYGYTF
TGTGCCAGCAGGCTTACAGGGAACTATGGCTACACCTTC
>TRBJ1-1|TRBV7-9|.|.
CASSSLTEYTEAFF
TGTGCCAGCAGCTCCTTAACAGAGTACACTGAAGCTTTCTTT
>TRBJ1-2|TRBV18|TRBD1|.
CASSYGKTGGQGGYTF
TGTGCCAGCTCATATGGGAAGACAGGGGGTCAAGGAGGCTACACCTTC
>TRBJ2-3|TRBV7-9|.|.
CASSQDGYTQYF
TGTGCCAGCAGCCAAGACGGGTATACGCAGTATTTT
>TRBJ2-7|TRBV28|.|.
CASGPDEQYF
TGTGCCAGCGGGCCGGACGAGCAGTACTTC
>TRBJ1-2|TRBV2|TRBD1|.
CASSGKTGRNYGYTF
TGTGCCAGCAGTGGAAAGACAGGGAGGAACTATGGCTACACCTTC
>TRBJ1-5|TRBV27|.|once
CASGNAHQPQHF
TGTGCCAGCGGGAATGCGCATCAGCCCCAGCATTTT
>TRBJ1-1|TRBV28|TRBD1|.
CASSLNRGTEAFF
TGTGCCAGCAGTTTAAACAGGGGCACTGAAGCTTTCTTT
>TRBJ1-6|TRBV9|.|.
CASSVDVSPLHF
TGTGCCAGCAGCGTAGACGTTTCACCCCTCCACTTT
>TRBJ2-1|TRBV15|.|.
CATSRGSRSSYNEQFF
TGTGCCACCAGCAGGGGATCACGGTCCTCCTACAATGAGCAGTTCTTC
>TRBJ2-1|TRBV30|.|.
CAWSEFSGYNEQFF
TGTGCCTGGAGTGAGTTTAGCGGTTACAATGAGCAGTTCTTC
>TRBJ2-7|TRBV24-1|TRBD2|.
CATSDRGDEQYF
TGTGCCACCAGTGACCGGGGGGACGAGCAGTACTTC
>TRBJ1-2|TRBV19|.|.
CASSNRSPAYGYTF
TGTGCCAGTAGTAATCGTAGTCCAGCCTATGGCTACACCTTC
>TRBJ2-1|TRBV12-3/TRBV12-4|.|.
CASSFLLGHEQFF
TGTGCCAGCAGTTTTCTCCTAGGTCATGAGCAGTTCTTC
>TRBJ1-1|TRBV18|.|.
CASSDFGVSEAFF
TGTGCCAGCTCGGATTTCGGGGTCTCAGAAGCTTTCTTT